This T cell receptor beta chain was identified during a study of blood T cell repertoires in COVID-19. A few counts support this clone. Trimming took off 2 bases at V and 0 bases at J, with 9 bases between the two ends. CDR1 is SGHDT, CDR2 YYEEEE, per germline. The CDR3 covers 15 residues. Produced via immunoSEQ multiplex PCR; TCRdb's table is partial and in-frame only. Among 180,000 or so clones, roughly 79% were seen once, and the ten largest hold 11%. Sequencing was carried out using peripheral blood. The chain carries TRBV5-6 and TRBJ2-1; D is undetermined. This receptor was taken from a woman between 35 and 50 years old with COVID-19, enrolled during active disease. This chain's CDR3 is CASSFQRTSYNEQFF. In nucleotides, the CDR3 is TGTGCCAGCAGCTTCCAGCGCACCTCCTACAATGAGCAGTTCTTC.